Each of the 17 T cell receptor beta chains below was sequenced from the same sample in a study of cytomegalovirus exposure and HLA in healthy donors. Sequencing used immunoSEQ multiplex PCR; TCRdb keeps in-frame clones, though not all of them. The sample gives 170,000 or so clones, around 85% of which show up once; about 16% is in the top ten. Sequencing input: PBMCs. These receptors came from a man aged 18 to 35 in good health and CMV-seropositive.

The V and J genes are TRBV2 and TRBJ1-4, with 7 bases matching TRBD1. The V and J ends lost 4 bases and 7 bases, in that order; junction bases with no gene match: 9. This CDR3 is built from 15 residues. In germline, CDR1 is SNHLY, CDR2 FYNNEI. Here the CDR3 reads CASSGGQAGGEKLFF. For the CDR3, the DNA is TGTGCCAGCAGTGGAGGACAGGCGGGTGGTGAAAAACTGTTTTTT.

The rearrangement uses TRBV5-6 and TRBJ2-1; maybe TRBD1 (5 bases). V lost 1 base to trimming and J lost 0 bases, with 11 bases between them. CDR1 is SGHDT, CDR2 YYEEEE, per germline. The CDR3 loop spans 16 amino acids. The CDR3 sequence: CASSLRQGTSYNEQFF. The CDR3 nucleotides are TGTGCCAGCAGCTTGAGGCAGGGCACCTCCTACAATGAGCAGTTCTTC.

The chain carries TRBV4-1 and TRBJ1-1; tentatively, D is TRBD1 (5 bases). Germline lookup yields CDR1 MGHRA and CDR2 YSYEKL. CDR3 length: 14 residues. The V and J ends lost 1 base and 3 bases respectively, with 9 bases between them. CDR3 nucleotide sequence: TGCGCCAGCAGCCAAGTAGGGGCAGACACTGAAGCTTTCTTT. Translated: CASSQVGADTEAFF.

The sample holds one count of this clone. V usage is TRBV29-1 and J usage is TRBJ2-2, with 12 bases lining up with TRBD1. CDR1 is SQVTM and CDR2 is ANQGSEA in the germline V gene. The trim removed 4 bases at V and 7 bases at J, leaving 7 bases unmatched. The CDR3 is made up of 15 amino acids. The CDR3 DNA reads TGCAGCGTTGCCGGGGACAGGGGGCGCGTCGGGGAGCTGTTTTTT. Translation gives CSVAGDRGRVGELFF.

The CDR3 region has the DNA TGTGCCAGCAGTTACTCAGGGGACAGCAGCTATGGCTACACCTTC. This sequence encodes CASSYSGDSSYGYTF. V and J are TRBV6-5 and TRBJ1-2; the match to TRBD1 covers 7 bases. There are 15 residues in the CDR3. V gave up 0 bases and J gave up 4 bases; unmatched junction bases: 5. CDR1 MNHEY and CDR2 SVGAGI come from the germline V gene.

The J gene is TRBJ2-5, the V gene TRBV6-1; 8 positions agree with TRBD2. V dropped 4 bases and J dropped 4; count of bases not matched to a gene: 8. The CDR3 covers 15 residues. Germline lookup yields CDR1 MNHNS and CDR2 SASEGT. The CDR3 protein is CASSARWTSLETQYF. CDR3 sequence (DNA): TGTGCCAGCAGTGCTAGATGGACTAGCTTAGAGACCCAGTACTTC.

The rearrangement links TRBV13 to TRBJ1-4; weak D call: TRBD1 (6 bases). CDR3 size: 16 residues. Trimming shortened V by 5 bases and J by 3 bases, and 16 bases separated the two germline ends. The germline V gene encodes CDR1 PRHDT and CDR2 FYEKMQ (reference sequence). The CDR3 sequence: CASSAGAVTANEKLFF. In DNA form, the CDR3 reads TGTGCCAGCAGCGCGGGGGCCGTAACAGCTAATGAAAAACTGTTTTTT.

The chain recombines TRBV2 with TRBJ2-3; 8 bases are shared with TRBD2. Germline V gene data show CDR1 as SNHLY and CDR2 as FYNNEI. V shed 3 bases, J shed 5 bases, and the junction held 7 bases outside the gene matches. The CDR3 extends over 15 amino acids. CDR3 residues: CASSEGGTREDTQYF. Here the CDR3 DNA reads TGTGCCAGCAGTGAGGGCGGGACTAGGGAAGATACGCAGTATTTT.

The chain is built from TRBV6-5 and TRBJ1-1, with 8 bases lining up with TRBD1. This CDR3 is 14 amino acids long. After removal of 5 bases from V and 1 base from J, the junction contained 3 bases not matched to a gene. Germline CDR1 is MNHEY and CDR2 is SVGAGI. The CDR3 spells CASSKDRENTEAFF. The CDR3 DNA sequence: TGTGCCAGCAGTAAGGACAGGGAGAACACTGAAGCTTTCTTT.

The rearrangement links TRBV5-1 to TRBJ2-1; 9 positions match TRBD2. The CDR3 loop spans 14 amino acids. V shed 4 bases and J 9 bases; nucleotides not matched to a gene: 8. Germline lookup yields CDR1 SGHRS and CDR2 YFSETQ. DNA of the CDR3: TGCGCCAGCAGCCCACAGACTAGCGGCCGTGAGCAGTTCTTC. Translated: CASSPQTSGREQFF.

CDR3 in DNA: TGTGCCAGCAGTTCGGGACAGGGGAACACTGAAGCTTTCTTT. Translation: CASSSGQGNTEAFF. The rearrangement links TRBV6-5 to TRBJ1-1, with 9 bases fitting TRBD1. V shed 4 bases, J shed 1 base, and the junction held 1 base outside the gene matches. CDR3 size: 14 residues. Per germline, CDR1 MNHEY and CDR2 SVGAGI.

The gene calls are TRBV9 and TRBJ1-3, with 7 bases aligning to TRBD1. From germline, CDR1 is SGDLS and CDR2 YYNGEE. The CDR3 consists of 15 residues. J gave up 0 bases and V 3 bases, and 3 bases lay outside the gene matches. For the CDR3, the DNA is TGTGCCAGCAGCGAGACAGGGTACTCTGGAAACACCATATATTTT. Its translation: CASSETGYSGNTIYF.

This clone occurred a few times. The genes are TRBV14 and TRBJ2-7, with 9 bases identical to TRBD1. This CDR3 spans 15 amino acids. CDR1 and CDR2 from the germline V gene are SGHDN and FVKESK. J was trimmed by 0 bases and V by 4 bases; bases with no gene match: 4. The CDR3 loop reads CASSRDRVSSYEQYF. The CDR3 region has the DNA TGTGCCAGCAGCCGGGACAGGGTAAGCTCCTACGAGCAGTACTTC. Supplemented by reference TRBV14 and TRBJ2-7, the full variable domain reads EAGVTQFPSHSVIEKGQTVTLRCDPISGHDNLYWYRRVMGKEIKFLLHFVKESKQDESGMPNNRFLAERTGGTYSTLKVQPAELEDSGVYFCASSRDRVSSYEQYFGPGTRLTVT.

This clone has just a few counts. The chain joins TRBV5-4 to TRBJ2-1, with D tentatively TRBD1 (6 bases). The germline V gene encodes CDR1 SGHNT and CDR2 YYREEE (reference sequence). Deletions cut 4 bases from V and 8 bases from J, with 16 bases between. The CDR3 contains 14 residues. DNA for the CDR3: TGTGCCAGCAGCACGGGACATGGCGGGTATGAGCAGTTCTTC. This translates into CASSTGHGGYEQFF.

The chain combines TRBV7-6 with TRBJ2-3; 7 nucleotides agree with TRBD2. J lost 0 bases, V lost 5 bases, and 8 bases had no gene match. Germline V CDR1 and CDR2: SGHVS, FNYEAQ. The CDR3 consists of 16 residues. Here the CDR3 DNA reads TGTGCCAGCAGCACACTGGGAGCGGGGAGCACAGATACGCAGTATTTT. Protein product: CASSTLGAGSTDTQYF.

V is TRBV19 and J is TRBJ1-5, with 8 bases lining up with TRBD1. Germline CDR1 reads LNHDA; CDR2 reads SQIVND (reference sequence). The CDR3 consists of 16 residues. V shed 9 bases and J 1 base; nucleotides not matched to a gene: 11. The CDR3 coding sequence is TGTGCCAGCATGAGTTCCCAGGGGGCGAGCAATCAGCCCCAGCATTTT. This translates into CASMSSQGASNQPQHF.

This clone was seen a single time. The chain couples TRBV5-1 to TRBJ1-2; 9 bases are a match to TRBD1. V shed 2 bases, J shed 2 bases, and the junction held 4 bases outside the gene matches. The length of the CDR3 is 15 residues. Germline assignment: CDR1 SGHRS and CDR2 YFSETQ. The CDR3 DNA is TGCGCCAGCAGCTTTGTAGGGACAGGGAACTATGGCTACACCTTC. It specifies CASSFVGTGNYGYTF.